This T cell receptor (beta chain) was recorded in a study of radiation and T cells in renal cell carcinoma (dated by TCRdb to the early 2020s). Concerning the study at large: The samples were obtained from a clinical trial, where primary renal cell carcinomas were treated with 15 Gy stereotactic body radiation therapy and then removed by nephrectomy 4 weeks afterward. In total, 53 samples underwent TCR beta sequencing: around 25 tumors plus 27 peripheral blood samples. In the 40 to 60 samples combined, some 4,000,000 unique CDR3 nucleotide sequences were found, encoding roughly 2,500,000 unique CDR3 amino acid sequences. The investigation overall reported the following: Blood repertoire dynamics were not followed beyond 4 weeks after treatment. Because no pretreatment tumor biopsies were available, whether clonotypes were present in the tumor at baseline could not be determined. Top tumor clonotypes rose in blood from baseline to 2 weeks post-radiation, then contracted by 4 weeks, suggesting transient expansion of tumor-resident clones. The single-armed trial design could not address effects of radiation dose or scheduling on the TCR repertoire.

For this chain, trimming is 5 bases at the V end and 5 bases at the J end, and the number of junction bases without a gene match is 19. The germline V gene yields SGHNT for CDR1 and YENEEA for CDR2. The CDR3 runs 19 amino acids, cysteine and phenylalanine included. The CDR3 DNA has 57 bases and is translated from base 1. This specimen's time point label, per the study, means: baseline pretreatment blood. This specimen's treatment or condition label, interpreted: 15 Gy SBRT to primary tumor, nephrectomy 4 weeks later. To track tumor-enriched clonotypes, serial peripheral blood was sampled from radiation-treated patients at baseline and at 2 weeks and 4 weeks after SBRT. All patients had renal cell carcinoma with clear cell pathology. Genomic DNA for TCR sequencing was prepared using the QIAamp DNA Blood Mini Kit (Qiagen). Samples were included in the analyses only if all quality control checks were passed.

Following the manufacturer's recommendations, the immunoSEQ kit was used to generate TCR beta libraries from genomic DNA. Library preparation used a first multiplex PCR with proprietary primers, then a second PCR adding unique barcodes, with bead cleanups after each round. Each sample batch included a kit-provided positive control reaction and a negative control reaction. The final libraries underwent checking on an Agilent 4200 TapeStation D1000 ScreenTape, volumetric pooling, and quantification by qPCR. Sequencing was performed on an Illumina NextSeq500 using a MidOutput 150-cycle cartridge, with 156 Read1 cycles, 15 Index1 cycles, and the kit custom primers. The pooled library was loaded at 0.8 to 1 pM with an approximately 22% PhiX control spike-in. Per the authors' processing: Vendor-processed data were analyzed in R, with a clonotype defined as all T cells sharing the same CDR3 nucleotide sequence. For clone abundance analyses, frequencies were normalized to the 10,000 most abundant clones in each sample. Public T cell clones, which averaged fewer than five per sample, were excluded before analysis. An abundance difference of at least 32-fold between compartments was the criterion for calling clonotypes tumor-enriched or baseline blood-enriched. Clonotypes expanded or contracted between blood time points were identified with a beta-binomial differential abundance model. Similarity between tumor and blood repertoires was quantified using the Baroni-Urbani and Buser coefficient, and groups were compared with two-tailed Wilcoxon tests in R. TCRdb mirrors the immuneACCESS table, restricted to in-frame sequences. Some clones are absent from its copies; in checked studies, under half trace to an unresolved V gene, and the reason for the others is unknown. V, J and clone size reflect that table, while D and trimming were determined from the DNA. This sample has under 65,000 clones in its table, and around 72% of those were observed once. The ten most abundant clones make up 6% to 8% of the sample.

About this clone itself: Its antigen target is currently unknown. Qualities for individual bases were not recorded, and no much larger clone is one base off.

The rearranged chain carries TRBV11-3 and TRBJ1-1, with TRBD1 matching 11 junction bases. The specimen comprised blood, sampled from a patient whose treatment included radiotherapy and nephrectomy. This TCR derives from a man in his 60s with renal cell carcinoma. The CDR3 protein: CASSGNRDRGFIASTEAFF. The DNA sequence is as follows: TGTGCCAGCAGCGGGAACCGGGACAGGGGGTTTATAGCGAGTACTGAAGCTTTCTTT.